This T cell receptor (beta chain) originates from a study of response to subunit inactivated influenza vaccine. The study's findings and limits: Few additional T cells are recruited per seasonal influenza vaccination, authors suggested.

Germline V gene sequence: CDR1 SGHAT, CDR2 FQNNGV. The CDR3 covers 16 residues. Trimming stripped 3 bases from V and 6 bases from J, with 18 bases between. Each CDR3 protein gets one entry after TCRdb re-called the RT-PCR reads with MiXCR. The table lists roughly 650,000 distinct CDR3 sequences, 14% of them singletons. As for this clonotype: The target antigen is unknown.

This rearrangement joins TRBV11-2 to TRBJ1-5, with D maybe TRBD1 (5 bases). The sequence derives from a man aged 45-65 years who received an inactivated influenza vaccine. The sample here was PBMCs from blood, taken 14 to 15 days before vaccination. CDR3 region: CASSFPKDNGGQPQHF. CDR3 bases: TGTGCCAGCAGCTTTCCGAAGGACAACGGAGGTCAGCCCCAGCATTTT.